Below, 2 T cell receptor beta chains from the same sample are listed, as sequenced in a study of blood T cell repertoires in COVID-19. Sequencing was performed with immunoSEQ multiplex PCR; in TCRdb, only in-frame clones are kept and a portion is missing. The sample shows 61,000 or so clones, roughly 80% of them seen only once. Input material: peripheral blood. Receptor source: a woman in her sixties or seventies with acute or convalescent COVID-19.

Only one count was recorded for this clone. J is TRBJ1-5 and V is TRBV24-1; a weak D match, TRBD1 (6 bases). Germline V lookup: CDR1 KGHDR, CDR2 SFDVKD. This CDR3 has 15 amino acids. Between the trimmed V and J ends, which lost 0 bases and 7 bases, there was a span of 12 bases. DNA of the CDR3: TGTGCCACCAGTGATTTGCCCCTCCAGGGGCAGCCCCAGCATTTT. Amino acids: CATSDLPLQGQPQHF.

The V call is TRBV9, the J call TRBJ1-1; the D gene is possibly TRBD1 (5 bases). Trimming pared 0 bases from V and 5 bases from J, leaving 11 bases between. The germline V gene encodes CDR1 SGDLS and CDR2 YYNGEE. The CDR3 is 14 amino acids. CDR3 coding DNA: TGTGCCAGCAGCGTAGGGGGCTTCGGGACTGAAGCTTTCTTT. Amino acids: CASSVGGFGTEAFF. The variable domain in full, completed from reference TRBV9 and TRBJ1-1, reads DSGVTQTPKHLITATGQRVTLRCSPRSGDLSVYWYQQSLDQGLQFLIQYYNGEERAKGNILERFSAQQFPDLHSELNLSSLELGDSALYFCASSVGGFGTEAFFGQGTRLTVV.